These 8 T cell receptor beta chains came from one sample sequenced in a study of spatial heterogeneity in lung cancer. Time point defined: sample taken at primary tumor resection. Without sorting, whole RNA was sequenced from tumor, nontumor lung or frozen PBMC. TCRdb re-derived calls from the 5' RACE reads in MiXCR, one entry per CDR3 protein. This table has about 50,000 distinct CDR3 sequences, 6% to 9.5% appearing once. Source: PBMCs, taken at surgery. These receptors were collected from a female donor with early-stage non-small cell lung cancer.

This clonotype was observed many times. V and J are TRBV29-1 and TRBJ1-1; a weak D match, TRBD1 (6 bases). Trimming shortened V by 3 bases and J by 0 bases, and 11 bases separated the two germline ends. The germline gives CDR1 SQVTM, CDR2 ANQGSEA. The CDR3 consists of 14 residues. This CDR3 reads CSVEIPGVNTEAFF. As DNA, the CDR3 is TGCAGCGTTGAGATTCCAGGGGTGAACACTGAAGCTTTCTTT.

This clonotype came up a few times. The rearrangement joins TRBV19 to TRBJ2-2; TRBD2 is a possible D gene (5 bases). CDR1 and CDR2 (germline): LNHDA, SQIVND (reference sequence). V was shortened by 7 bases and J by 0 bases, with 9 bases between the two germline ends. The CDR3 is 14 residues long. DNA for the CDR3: TGTGCCAGTAAGGCGGGTTCGAACACCGGGGAGCTGTTTTTT. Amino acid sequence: CASKAGSNTGELFF.

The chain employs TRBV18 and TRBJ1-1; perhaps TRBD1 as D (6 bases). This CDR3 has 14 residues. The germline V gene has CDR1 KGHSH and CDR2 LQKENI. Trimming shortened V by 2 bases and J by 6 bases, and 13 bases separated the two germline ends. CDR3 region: CASSPRGDDAEAFF. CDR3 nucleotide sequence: TGTGCCAGCTCACCAAGGGGGGACGACGCTGAAGCTTTCTTT.

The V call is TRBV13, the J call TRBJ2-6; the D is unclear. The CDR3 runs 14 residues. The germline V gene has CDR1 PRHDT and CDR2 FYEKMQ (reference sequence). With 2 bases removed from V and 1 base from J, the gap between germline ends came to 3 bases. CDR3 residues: CASSLMSGANVLTF. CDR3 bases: TGTGCCAGCAGCTTAATGTCTGGGGCCAACGTCCTGACTTTC.

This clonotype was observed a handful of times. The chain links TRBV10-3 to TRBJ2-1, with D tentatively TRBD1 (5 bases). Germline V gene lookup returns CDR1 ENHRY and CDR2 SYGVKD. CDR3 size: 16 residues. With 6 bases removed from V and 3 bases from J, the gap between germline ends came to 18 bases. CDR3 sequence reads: CAISRRGSLFYNEQFF. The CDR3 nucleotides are TGTGCCATCAGCCGAAGGGGCAGCCTATTCTACAATGAGCAGTTCTTC.

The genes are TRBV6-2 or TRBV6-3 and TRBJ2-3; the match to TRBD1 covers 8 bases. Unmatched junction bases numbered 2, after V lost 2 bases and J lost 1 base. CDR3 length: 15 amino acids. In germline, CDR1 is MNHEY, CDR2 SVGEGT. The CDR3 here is CASSYPDRGTDTQYF. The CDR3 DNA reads TGTGCCAGCAGTTACCCGGACAGGGGCACAGATACGCAGTATTTT.

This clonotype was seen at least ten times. CDR3 amino acids: CASSLGDSSSYNSPLHF. As DNA, the CDR3 is TGCGCCAGCAGCTTGGGGGACAGCAGCTCCTATAATTCACCCCTCCACTTT. V is TRBV5-1 and J is TRBJ1-6, with TRBD1 matching over 7 bases. CDR3 length: 17 residues. Per germline, CDR1 SGHRS and CDR2 YFSETQ. V trimming: 0 bases; J trimming: 0 bases; junction bases outside the gene matches: 3.

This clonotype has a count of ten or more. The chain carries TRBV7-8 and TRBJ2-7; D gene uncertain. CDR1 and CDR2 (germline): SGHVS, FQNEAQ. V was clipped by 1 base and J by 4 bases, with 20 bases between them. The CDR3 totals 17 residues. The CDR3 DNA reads TGTGCCAGCAGCTTAGAAGCCAGTCCCTACCTGGGTTACGAGCAGTACTTC. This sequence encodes CASSLEASPYLGYEQYF. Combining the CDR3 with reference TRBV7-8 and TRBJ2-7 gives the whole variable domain GAGVSQSPRYKVAKRGQDVALRCDPISGHVSLFWYQQALGQGPEFLTYFQNEAQLDKSGLPSDRFFAERPEGSVSTLKIQRTQQEDSAVYLCASSLEASPYLGYEQYFGPGTRLTVT.